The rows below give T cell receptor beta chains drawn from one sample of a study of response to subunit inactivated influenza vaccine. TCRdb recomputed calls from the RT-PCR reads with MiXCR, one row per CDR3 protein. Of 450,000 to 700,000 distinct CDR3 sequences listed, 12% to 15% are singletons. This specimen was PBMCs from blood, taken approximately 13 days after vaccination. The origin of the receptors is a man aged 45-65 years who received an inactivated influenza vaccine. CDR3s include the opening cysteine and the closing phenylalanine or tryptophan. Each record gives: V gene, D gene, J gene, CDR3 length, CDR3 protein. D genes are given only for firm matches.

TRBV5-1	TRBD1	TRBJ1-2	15	CASSIGTGQNYGYTF
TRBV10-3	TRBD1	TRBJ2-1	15	CAISPGTGVSHEQFF
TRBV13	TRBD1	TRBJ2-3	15	CASSLGQGYADTQYF
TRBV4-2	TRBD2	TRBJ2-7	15	CASSQGSGSRHEQYF
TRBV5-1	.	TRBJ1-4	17	CASSSNPLTGRNEKLFF
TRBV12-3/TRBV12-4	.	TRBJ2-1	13	CATLIRGGNEQFF
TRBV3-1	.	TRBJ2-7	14	CASSQGVRTYEQYF
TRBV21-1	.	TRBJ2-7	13	CASSKALAYEQYF
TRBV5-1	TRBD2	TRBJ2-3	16	CASSGISGGSTDTQYF
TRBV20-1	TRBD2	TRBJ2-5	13	CSATRLAGETQYF
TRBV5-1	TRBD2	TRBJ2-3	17	CASSLGSGGAGTDTQYF
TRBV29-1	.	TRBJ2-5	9	CSVDETQYF
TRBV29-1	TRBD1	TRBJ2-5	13	CSVNRGRGETQYF
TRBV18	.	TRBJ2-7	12	CASSLPTVEQYF
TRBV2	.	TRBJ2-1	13	CASSEARLREQFF
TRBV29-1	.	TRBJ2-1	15	CSARESGSGYNEQFF
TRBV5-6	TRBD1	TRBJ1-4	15	CASSVGLGGDEKLFF
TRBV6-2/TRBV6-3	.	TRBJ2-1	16	CASSGPPGSAYNEQFF
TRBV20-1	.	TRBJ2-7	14	CSAREARVSYEQYF
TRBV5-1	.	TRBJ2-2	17	CASSRDAGLGLTGELFF
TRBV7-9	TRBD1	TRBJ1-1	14	CASGGTGLTTEAFF